This T cell receptor beta chain was sequenced in a study of PD-L1 blockade in urothelial cancer. Study details: Males with urothelial cancer arising in the bladder constituted twenty-five of the 29 patients. The analyses of blood took place 3 weeks (second dose) and 6 weeks after treatment start. Peripheral blood specimens exhibited a median yield of 141,255 T cells.

Measured with immunoSEQ multiplex PCR; TCRdb has only the in-frame clones, and not every one. This sample has tens of thousands of clones; roughly 79% occur once, and the top ten carry roughly 5%. The time point denotes: pretreatment peripheral blood. Pretreatment sampling and on-treatment sampling together yielded between 1 and 8 samples for each patient. The TCR sequence derives from a man between 65 and 85 years old with urothelial cancer. Sample: PBMCs, taken around atezolizumab (anti-PD-L1) treatment.

CDR3 DNA: TGTGCCATCAGTGATGGTCAGGGGGAGCTTGGCTACACCTTC. It codes for CAISDGQGELGYTF. The chain carries TRBV10-3 and TRBJ1-2, with 7 bases fitting TRBD1. With V trimmed by 3 bases and J by 7 bases, 8 bases remained unmatched. The germline V gene has CDR1 ENHRY and CDR2 SYGVKD. The CDR3 spans 14 residues.